This is a list of T cell receptor beta chains from one sample in a study of STAT5B mutations in CD4+ large granular lymphocyte leukemia. Repertoires were generated with immunoSEQ multiplex PCR, while TCRdb's copy carries only in-frame clones and drops some. The data show 25,000 to 40,000 clones, around four fifths seen once. The sequencing input was CD4+ T cells from blood buffy coats. These TCRs come from a human donor in good health. Each CDR3 is given with its conserved first and last residue. D genes are given only for firm matches. Clone size is not always given. Where it is, it says once, few, many or a class for expanded clones.

>TRBV2|NA|TRBJ2-3|once
TGTGCCAGCAGTTATAGACTCGCCCTGGGCACAGATACGCAGTATTTT
CASSYRLALGTDTQYF
>TRBV6-1|NA|TRBJ2-7|NA
TGTGCCAGCAGGGAGGGCCCGATGGGGAACTACGAGCAGTACTTC
CASREGPMGNYEQYF
>TRBV6-5|NA|TRBJ2-1|NA
TGTGCCAGCAGTTCGCTCGGGAGAGGAAGGAATGAGCAGTTCTTC
CASSSLGRGRNEQFF
>TRBV4-1|NA|TRBJ1-5|NA
TGCGCCAGCAGCCAAGTCTCGTGGGGAGATCAGCCCCAGCATTTT
CASSQVSWGDQPQHF
>TRBV4-3|TRBD1|TRBJ1-2|NA
TGCGCCAGCAGCCCGCCCGACAGGGGGAGCTACACCTTC
CASSPPDRGSYTF
>TRBV5-4|TRBD2|TRBJ2-3|NA
TGTGCCAGCAGGGGCCTAGCGGGAGAAGCAGATACGCAGTATTTT
CASRGLAGEADTQYF
>TRBV5-1|NA|TRBJ2-5|NA
TGCGCCAGCAGCTTCCAAACTGTGATGGAGACCCAGTACTTC
CASSFQTVMETQYF
>TRBV6-5|TRBD1|TRBJ1-1|NA
TGTGCCAGCATCGACCGGGGCAGGGGGGACACTGAAGCTTTCTTT
CASIDRGRGDTEAFF
>TRBV19|NA|TRBJ1-2|NA
TGTGCCAGTAGTATTTACGTAGGGGACGGCTATGGCTACACCTTC
CASSIYVGDGYGYTF
>TRBV10-3|NA|TRBJ1-5|NA
TGTGCTTCGGGCGGGGACCATCAGCCCCAGCATTTT
CASGGDHQPQHF
>TRBV15|TRBD1|TRBJ1-2|NA
TGTGCCACCAGCGTGCGTCAGGGGGCGGCCGGCTACACCTTC
CATSVRQGAAGYTF
>TRBV19|TRBD1|TRBJ1-4|once
TGTGCCAGTAGTATGGTGACAGGGGTCGAAAAACTGTTTTTT
CASSMVTGVEKLFF
>TRBV20-1|NA|TRBJ2-1|NA
TGCAGTGCTACCCCGGGACCCAGGGCGTTCTTC
CSATPGPRAFF